Described below is a single T cell receptor (beta chain) sequence and its context. A read error may produce the germline difference seen at one junction end. This record comes from a study of control samples from healthy donors and cancer patients. CDR1 MNHEY and CDR2 SMNVEV come from the germline V gene (reference sequence). The CDR3 covers 13 residues. Repertoires were generated with immunoSEQ multiplex PCR, while TCRdb's copy carries only in-frame clones and drops some. The data hold tens of thousands of clones, with around four fifths observed a single time. The V call is TRBV27, the J call TRBJ1-1; D is perhaps TRBD1 (6 bases). This receptor was identified in a woman between 45 and 65 years old with lung cancer. Sample: PBMCs. In nucleotides, the CDR3 is TGTGCCAACAGTCTCAGGGGAAACACTGAAGCTTTCTTT. It translates to CANSLRGNTEAFF.